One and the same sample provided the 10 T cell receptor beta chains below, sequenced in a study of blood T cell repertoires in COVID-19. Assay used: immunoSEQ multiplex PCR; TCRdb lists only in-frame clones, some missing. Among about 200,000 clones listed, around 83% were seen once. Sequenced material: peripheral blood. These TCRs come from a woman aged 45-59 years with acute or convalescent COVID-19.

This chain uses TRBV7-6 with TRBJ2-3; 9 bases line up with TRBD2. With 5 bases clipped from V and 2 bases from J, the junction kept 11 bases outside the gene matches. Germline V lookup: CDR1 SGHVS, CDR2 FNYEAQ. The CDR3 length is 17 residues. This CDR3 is CASSTGTSLSFTDTQYF. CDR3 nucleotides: TGTGCCAGCAGCACTGGGACTAGCTTATCATTCACAGATACGCAGTATTTT.

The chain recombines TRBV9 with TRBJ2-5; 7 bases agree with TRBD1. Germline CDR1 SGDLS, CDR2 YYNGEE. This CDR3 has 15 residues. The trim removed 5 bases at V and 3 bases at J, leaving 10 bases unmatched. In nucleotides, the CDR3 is TGTGCCAGCAGTCGTACAGGGGTGAGCAAAGAGACCCAGTACTTC. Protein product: CASSRTGVSKETQYF.

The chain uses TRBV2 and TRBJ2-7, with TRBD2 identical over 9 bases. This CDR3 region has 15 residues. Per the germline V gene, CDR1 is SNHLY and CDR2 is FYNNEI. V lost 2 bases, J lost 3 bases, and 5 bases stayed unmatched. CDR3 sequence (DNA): TGTGCCAGCAGTGAACCGACTAGCGGTAACTACGAGCAGTACTTC. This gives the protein CASSEPTSGNYEQYF.

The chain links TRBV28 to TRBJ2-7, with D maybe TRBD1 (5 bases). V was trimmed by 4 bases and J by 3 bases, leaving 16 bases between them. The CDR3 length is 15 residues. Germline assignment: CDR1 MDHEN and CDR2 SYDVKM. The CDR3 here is CASSSPRAGFYEQYF. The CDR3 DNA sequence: TGTGCCAGCAGTTCCCCCAGGGCAGGGTTCTACGAGCAGTACTTC.

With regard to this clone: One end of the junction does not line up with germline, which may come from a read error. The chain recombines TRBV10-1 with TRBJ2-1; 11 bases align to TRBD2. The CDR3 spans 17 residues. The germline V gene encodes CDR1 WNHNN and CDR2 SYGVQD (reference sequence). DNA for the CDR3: TGCGCCAGCAGTGAGATTAGCGGGAGGGCCGGCTACGATGAGCAGTTCTTC. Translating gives CASSEISGRAGYDEQFF.

The CDR3 nucleotides read TGTGCCTGGCGCGGGGTCGGCGAAAAACTGTTTTTT. It codes for CAWRGVGEKLFF. The chain has TRBV30 and TRBJ1-4; D gene ambiguous. Germline CDR1 GTSNPN, CDR2 SVGIG (reference sequence). With 5 bases removed from V and 8 bases from J, the gap between germline ends came to 12 bases. The CDR3 contains 12 residues.

This chain's CDR3 is CASSAQTGAGTDTQYF. The CDR3 nucleotides read TGTGCCAGCAGCGCACAAACAGGGGCAGGCACAGATACGCAGTATTTT. The rearrangement joins TRBV7-6 to TRBJ2-3; TRBD1 agrees at 7 bases. V was pared by 5 bases and J by 1 base, with 9 bases of the junction left unmatched. CDR3 length: 16 residues. Germline values: CDR1 SGHVS, CDR2 FNYEAQ.

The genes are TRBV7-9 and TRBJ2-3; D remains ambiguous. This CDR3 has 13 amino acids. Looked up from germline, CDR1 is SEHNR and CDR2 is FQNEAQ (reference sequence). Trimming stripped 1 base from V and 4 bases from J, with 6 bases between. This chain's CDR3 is CASSLDSADTQYF. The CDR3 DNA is TGTGCCAGCAGCTTAGACTCTGCAGATACGCAGTATTTT.

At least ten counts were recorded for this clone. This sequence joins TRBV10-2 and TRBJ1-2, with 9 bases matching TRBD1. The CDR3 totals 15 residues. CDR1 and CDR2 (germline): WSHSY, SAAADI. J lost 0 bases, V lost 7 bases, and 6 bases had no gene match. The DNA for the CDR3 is TGCGCCAGCAATCCGGGACAGGGAGCTAACTATGGCTACACCTTC. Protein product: CASNPGQGANYGYTF.

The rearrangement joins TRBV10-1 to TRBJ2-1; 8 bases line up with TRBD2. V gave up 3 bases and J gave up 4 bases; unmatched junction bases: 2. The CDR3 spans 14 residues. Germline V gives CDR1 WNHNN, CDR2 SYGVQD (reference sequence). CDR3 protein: CASSDSGIYNEQFF. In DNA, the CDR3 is TGCGCCAGCAGTGATAGCGGGATATACAATGAGCAGTTCTTC.